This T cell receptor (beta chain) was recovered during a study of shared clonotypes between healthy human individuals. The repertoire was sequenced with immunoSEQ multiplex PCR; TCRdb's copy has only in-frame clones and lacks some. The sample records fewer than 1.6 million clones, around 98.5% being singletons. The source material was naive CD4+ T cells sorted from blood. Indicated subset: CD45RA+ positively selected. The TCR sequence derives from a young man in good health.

The CDR3 DNA is TGTGCCAGCAGCTTAGCCTCCGGGACAGGGTACGAGCAGTACTTC. It translates to CASSLASGTGYEQYF. The genes are TRBV13 and TRBJ2-7; 9 bases align to TRBD1. Germline CDR1 reads PRHDT; CDR2 reads FYEKMQ (reference sequence). The V gene end was trimmed by 1 base and the J gene end by 4 bases; junction bases not matched to a gene: 5. The CDR3 runs 15 residues.